This TCR beta chain was sequenced for a study of shared clonotypes between healthy human individuals. Study findings and constraints: Donor scarcity curtailed the genetic and exposure-history diversity represented herein. Blood was the only sampled material, and tissue repertoires likely differ.

The CDR3 runs 14 residues. Trimming left V 0 bases short and J 5 bases short, with 8 bases between. CDR1 is SGHRS, CDR2 YFSETQ, per germline. On this clone: The antigen remains unidentified.

Clones were sequenced by immunoSEQ multiplex PCR, and TCRdb holds only the in-frame ones, with some missing. This table holds about 520,000 clones, 70% to 85% found once. The sequenced sample was PBMCs. The J gene is TRBJ2-2, the V gene TRBV5-1, with D perhaps TRBD1 (6 bases). The TCR was taken from a woman between 40 and 50 years old in good health. Some clones in this sample may be carry-over from other donors' samples. CDR3 region: CASSLGQATGELFF. The CDR3 DNA is TGCGCCAGCAGCTTGGGACAGGCAACCGGGGAGCTGTTTTTT.